Below are 15 T cell receptor beta chains sequenced from a single sample in a study of cytomegalovirus exposure and HLA in healthy donors (TCRdb year 2017). The method behind the library was the immunoSEQ multiplex PCR assay. For the multiplex PCR, a mixture combining 60 forward primers for TCR Vbeta segments and 13 reverse primers for TCR Jbeta segments was used. TCRdb carries this immuneACCESS record with in-frame sequences only. Its versions omit some clonotypes, under half of them owing to an unresolved V gene in the studies checked, with the rest unexplained. The sample records 95,000 to 150,000 clones, around three quarters of which are singletons. Around 5.5% of the sample rests with the top ten. The material sequenced was PBMCs. The receptors come from a young man in good health and CMV-seropositive.

This chain connects TRBV13 to TRBJ1-1; tentatively, D is TRBD1 (5 bases). V was cut by 3 bases and J by 5 bases, with 16 bases left in between. CDR1 is PRHDT, CDR2 FYEKMQ, per germline (reference sequence). CDR3 size: 15 residues. CDR3 coding DNA: TGTGCCAGCAGCTTGGACATTGGGGGGAGTACTGAAGCTTTCTTT. Translating it yields CASSLDIGGSTEAFF.

The chain joins TRBV6-6 to TRBJ2-3; possibly TRBD2 for D (7 bases). Germline V CDR1 and CDR2: MNHNY, SVGAGI (reference sequence). The length of the CDR3 is 15 residues. The V end lost 0 bases, the J end lost 5 bases, and 12 bases lay between the germline ends. As DNA, the CDR3 is TGTGCCAGCAGTTACTCAGGAGGGGGGGAAGATACGCAGTATTTT. This sequence encodes CASSYSGGGEDTQYF.

The chain recombines TRBV9 with TRBJ2-5, with D possibly being TRBD2 (8 bases). Per the germline V gene, CDR1 is SGDLS and CDR2 is YYNGEE. The V and J ends lost 3 bases and 0 bases respectively, with 15 bases between them. This CDR3 is 16 amino acids long. CDR3 region: CASSASGGTDQETQYF. Here the CDR3 DNA reads TGTGCCAGCAGCGCCTCGGGGGGGACAGACCAAGAGACCCAGTACTTC.

The chain is built from TRBV4-2 and TRBJ1-1; 7 nucleotides align to TRBD1. CDR1 is LGHNA, CDR2 YNFKEQ, per germline. J was trimmed by 2 bases and V by 4 bases; bases with no gene match: 13. The CDR3 covers 17 residues. DNA of the CDR3: TGTGCCAGCAGCCGAGACACCGACAGGGCTACAAACACTGAAGCTTTCTTT. Encoded protein: CASSRDTDRATNTEAFF.

A single count supports this clone. The chain uses TRBV28 and TRBJ1-2, with D tentatively TRBD1 (6 bases). The CDR3 contains 16 residues. CDR1 is MDHEN and CDR2 is SYDVKM in the germline V gene. The germline V and J ends were trimmed by 1 base and 0 bases, with 12 bases remaining between them. The CDR3 bases are TGTGCCAGCAGTTTATTCGGGGGGGCCCCTAACTATGGCTACACCTTC. Encoded protein: CASSLFGGAPNYGYTF.

This chain connects TRBV19 to TRBJ1-1; D not resolved. Trimming stripped 3 bases from V and 2 bases from J, with 4 bases between. The CDR3 totals 12 residues. Germline values: CDR1 LNHDA, CDR2 SQIVND (reference sequence). CDR3 residues: CASSITNTEAFF. The CDR3 DNA reads as TGTGCCAGTAGTATCACTAACACTGAAGCTTTCTTT.

The genes are TRBV5-6 and TRBJ1-1; D gene unclear. The germline gives CDR1 SGHDT, CDR2 YYEEEE. The CDR3 covers 14 residues. Trimming removed 0 bases at V and 6 bases at J, with 12 bases between. The CDR3 loop reads CASSLVSGFAEAFF. In nucleotides, the CDR3 is TGTGCCAGCAGCTTGGTATCGGGGTTCGCTGAAGCTTTCTTT.

This chain joins TRBV9 and TRBJ2-3, with 9 bases that match TRBD2. Germline lookup yields CDR1 SGDLS and CDR2 YYNGEE. Losses at the gene ends were 6 bases for V and 4 bases for J; bases not matched to a gene: 12. This CDR3 is built from 16 residues. The DNA of the CDR3 is TGTGCCAGCACCATGACTAGCGGAGGGCAGTCAGATACGCAGTATTTT. Translating gives CASTMTSGGQSDTQYF. The whole variable domain, remainder taken from reference TRBV9 and TRBJ2-3, is DSGVTQTPKHLITATGQRVTLRCSPRSGDLSVYWYQQSLDQGLQFLIQYYNGEERAKGNILERFSAQQFPDLHSELNLSSLELGDSALYFCASTMTSGGQSDTQYFGPGTRLTVL.

The gene calls are TRBV15 and TRBJ2-1, with 7 bases lining up with TRBD2. Germline CDR1 is LNHNV and CDR2 is YYDKDF (reference sequence). V was clipped by 8 bases and J by 3 bases; unmatched bases: 7. The length of the CDR3 is 14 residues. CDR3: CATSNKRGYNEQFF. CDR3 nucleotide sequence: TGTGCCACCTCGAACAAGCGGGGCTACAATGAGCAGTTCTTC.

The chain employs TRBV27 and TRBJ1-3, with a possible D match to TRBD1 (6 bases). V lost 6 bases and J 2 bases, leaving 23 bases between the germline ends. Per germline, CDR1 MNHEY and CDR2 SMNVEV (reference sequence). This CDR3 is built from 18 residues. The CDR3 bases are TGTGCCAGCAGCCCTGGGGGGAGCGGGGGGCGAGCTGGAAACACCATATATTTT. Encoded protein: CASSPGGSGGRAGNTIYF.

The chain uses TRBV10-1 and TRBJ2-3; 10 bases agree with TRBD1. The CDR3 runs to 13 residues. V shed 6 bases, J shed 6 bases, and the junction held 3 bases outside the gene matches. Germline V lookup: CDR1 WNHNN, CDR2 SYGVQD (reference sequence). Written as DNA, the CDR3 is TGCGCCAGCAGGAGGACAGGGGGGGATACGCAGTATTTT. The encoded protein is CASRRTGGDTQYF.

The chain uses TRBV27 and TRBJ1-1; 10 bases line up with TRBD1. This CDR3 spans 13 amino acids. Unmatched junction bases numbered 3, after V lost 8 bases and J lost 3 bases. Germline values: CDR1 MNHEY, CDR2 SMNVEV (reference sequence). Written as DNA, the CDR3 is TGTGCCAGCCGGGACAGGGGCTACACTGAAGCTTTCTTT. Translating gives CASRDRGYTEAFF.

Notes on this clone: One junction end disagrees with the germline gene, perhaps due to a read error. This chain connects TRBV6-1 to TRBJ2-4; TRBD1 matches 7 bases. The CDR3 extends over 15 amino acids. Germline V lookup: CDR1 MNHNS, CDR2 SASEGT. CDR3 DNA sequence: TGTGCCAGCAGTGACAGGGGGTCGGCCAAAAACATTCAGTACTTT. Translation: CASSDRGSAKNIQYF.

The CDR3 spells CASSPQGLDSEQFF. Here the CDR3 DNA reads TGTGCCAGCTCTCCCCAGGGTTTGGATAGTGAGCAGTTCTTC. The chain recombines TRBV18 with TRBJ2-1; possible D gene TRBD1, 5 bases. CDR3 size: 14 residues. The V gene's germline CDR1 is KGHSH and CDR2 LQKENI. Trimming stripped 6 bases from V and 9 bases from J, with 18 bases between.

A single count supports this clone. The gene calls are TRBV19 and TRBJ2-3; D possibly corresponds to TRBD2 (6 bases). The CDR3 has 11 residues. Trimming pared 8 bases from V and 4 bases from J, leaving 7 bases between. CDR1 and CDR2 from the germline V gene are LNHDA and SQIVND (reference sequence). DNA of the CDR3: TGTGCCAGTCGACTAGCAGATACGCAGTATTTT. It encodes CASRLADTQYF.